Sequencing of this TCR beta chain was carried out in a study of regulatory T cells in long-lasting Graves disease. The study, taken as a whole, reports: Persistent disease showed a preference for TRBV28, TRBJ1-2 and TRBJ2-5.

Sequencing libraries for TCR beta were prepared with iRepertoire HTBI primers and Arm-PCR of CDR3 regions. TCRdb used MiXCR to reprocess the multiplex PCR reads, holding one entry per CDR3 protein. The profile shows almost 350,000 distinct CDR3 sequences, 20% of them singletons. V was pared by 0 bases and J by 2 bases, with 16 bases between. This CDR3 is built from 17 residues. Germline CDR1 and CDR2: ENHRY and SYGVKD. This clonotype turned up a few times. Its target is not known. Described time point: persistent/refractory GD, antithyroid drugs over 5 years with positive TRAb. The TCR library was made from RNA extracted from PBMCs.

Sequenced material: peripheral blood mononuclear cells (PBMCs), taken when the disease was refractory, from a patient treated with antithyroid drugs. The chain couples TRBV10-3 to TRBJ2-5; possible D gene TRBD1, 6 bases. This sequence originates from a female donor with Graves disease. CDR3 in amino acids: CAISESGYWTEQETQYF. DNA for the CDR3: TGTGCCATCAGTGAGTCGGGCTACTGGACAGAACAAGAGACCCAGTACTTC.